This TCR beta chain originates from a study of cytomegalovirus exposure and HLA in healthy donors. The PCR used 60 Vbeta and 13 Jbeta primers. TCRdb keeps only in-frame clones here, not all; method: immunoSEQ multiplex PCR. The profile covers about 120,000 clones, with around three quarters appearing a single time and around 3.3% taken by the ten largest. About this clone: Its target is unknown.

Study outcomes and limitations: With further analysis later on, most CMV-associated TCR beta chains appeared HLA-restricted.

V gave up 2 bases and J gave up 6 bases; unmatched junction bases: 7. The CDR3 length is 13 residues. The V gene's germline CDR1 is GTSNPN and CDR2 SVGIG (reference sequence). This TCR came from a woman in her twenties or thirties in good health and CMV-seropositive. Material: PBMCs. V and J are TRBV30 and TRBJ2-7; the match to TRBD2 covers 7 bases. The CDR3 spells CAWSPSAGVEQYF. The CDR3 DNA follows: TGTGCCTGGAGTCCCTCCGCGGGGGTCGAGCAGTACTTC.